A single sample is the source of the 2 T cell receptor beta chains below, sequenced in a study of early T cells in non-severe SARS-CoV-2 infection. Using its own MiXCR run on the 5' RACE reads, TCRdb lists one record per CDR3 protein. The sample lists about 80,000 distinct CDR3 sequences, over 4% occurring once. Specimen: whole blood, collected at baseline. Receptors were obtained from an adult who was a healthcare worker with PCR-confirmed SARS-CoV-2 infection or an uninfected control (not recorded which).

The V gene is TRBV29-1, the J gene TRBJ2-1; perhaps TRBD2 as D (6 bases). The CDR3 consists of 12 residues. Germline-derived CDR1 and CDR2 are SQVTM and ANQGSEA. Deletions cut 8 bases from V and 2 bases from J, with 10 bases between. CDR3 loop: CSSRGTYNEQFF. In DNA, the CDR3 is TGCAGCTCTCGGGGGACCTACAATGAGCAGTTCTTC.

This chain joins TRBV7-2 and TRBJ1-4; no reliable D call. The germline CDR1 and CDR2 sequences are SGHTA and FQGNSA. This CDR3 comprises 14 residues. Trimming shortened V by 1 base and J by 6 bases, and 9 bases separated the two germline ends. The CDR3 sequence: CASSLDSRDEKLFF. CDR3 nucleotides: TGTGCCAGCAGCTTAGATTCCCGAGATGAAAAACTGTTTTTT.